This T cell receptor beta chain was captured in a study of T cell repertoires in cytomegalovirus infection. Study summary: Well-studied HLA-B-restricted epitopes and recently identified HLA-C-restricted epitopes of CMV were both used in the study.

TCRdb analysed the reads with MiXCR anew, one entry per CDR3 protein. The data contain 200,000 or so distinct CDR3 sequences, roughly 34% of them singletons. The study's findings and limits: Totalled public TCR beta family frequency picked out people who carried CMV plus the relevant HLA. Ex vivo responses were dominated by HLA-C-restricted CMV-specific TCR beta clonotypes.

Turning to this clonotype: Its target is unknown.

The sequencing here drew on CD8+ T cells from cultured PBMCs, taken from culture after CMV antigen stimulation. The TCR comes from a human donor in good health (CMV status not recorded). Some clones in this sample may be carry-over from other donors' samples.

CDR3 DNA sequence: TGTGCCAGCAGTTTAAGGTCAGGGGCGCACCTAGAGACCCAGTACTTC. It specifies CASSLRSGAHLETQYF. The chain carries TRBV12-3 or TRBV12-4 and TRBJ2-5; a possible D gene is TRBD1 (6 bases). The CDR3 is made up of 16 amino acids. Between the trimmed V and J ends, which lost 2 bases and 4 bases, there was a span of 17 bases.